A single sample gave rise to the 12 T cell receptor beta chains below, sequenced in a study of cytomegalovirus exposure and HLA in healthy donors. TCRdb's copy holds only in-frame clones and misses some; the assay was immunoSEQ multiplex PCR. The sample has approximately 220,000 clones; under 95% are singletons. The sample taken for sequencing was PBMCs. The receptors derive from a woman between 18 and 29 years old in good health and CMV-seronegative.

This chain's CDR3 is CASSLDRTYGYTF. The CDR3 DNA follows: TGTGCCAGCAGCTTGGACAGGACCTATGGCTACACCTTC. This sequence joins TRBV5-4 and TRBJ1-2, with D possibly being TRBD1 (5 bases). The V end was cut by 0 bases, the J end by 4 bases, with 7 bases between. The CDR3 length is 13 residues. Germline-derived CDR1 and CDR2 are SGHNT and YYREEE (reference sequence).

The chain couples TRBV4-2 to TRBJ2-2, with TRBD2 identical over 8 bases. The CDR3 has 17 residues. The V gene end was trimmed by 4 bases and the J gene end by 5 bases; junction bases not matched to a gene: 12. The germline gives CDR1 LGHNA, CDR2 YNFKEQ. The CDR3 spells CASSLRARRGRTGELFF. In DNA form, the CDR3 reads TGTGCCAGCAGCCTACGAGCCCGGCGCGGGAGGACCGGGGAGCTGTTTTTT.

The rearrangement joins TRBV11-3 to TRBJ2-7; a weak D match, TRBD2 (6 bases). Trimming removed 5 bases from V and 2 bases from J, with 16 bases in between. Germline V CDR1 and CDR2: SGHNT, YENEEA. There are 15 residues in the CDR3. The CDR3 region has the DNA TGTGCCAGCAGCACTGGCGGGGTCACACCCTACGAGCAGTACTTC. This codes for CASSTGGVTPYEQYF.

The chain employs TRBV20-1 and TRBJ2-4, with unresolved D. CDR3 length: 11 amino acids. Germline V gene data show CDR1 as DFQATT and CDR2 as SNEGSKA (reference sequence). V lost 5 bases and J 8 bases, leaving 10 bases between the germline ends. CDR3 in DNA: TGCAGTGCTCATACAGTTGACATTCAGTACTTC. It specifies CSAHTVDIQYF.

The chain employs TRBV27 and TRBJ1-5, with 8 bases identical to TRBD1. CDR3 size: 16 residues. The V gene's germline CDR1 is MNHEY and CDR2 SMNVEV (reference sequence). V lost 10 bases to trimming and J lost 2 bases; unmatched junction nucleotides: 13. The CDR3 DNA reads as TGTGCCACCGGGGACAGGATGGCGGTGGGCAATCAGCCCCAGCATTTT. This encodes CATGDRMAVGNQPQHF.

This chain uses TRBV18 with TRBJ2-1, with TRBD2 matching over 16 bases. Germline V CDR1 and CDR2: KGHSH, LQKENI. This CDR3 region has 17 residues. V gave up 3 bases and J gave up 3 bases; unmatched junction bases: 2. The CDR3 nucleotides are TGTGCCAGCTCACCGGGACTAGCGGGAGGGATCTACAATGAGCAGTTCTTC. It yields the protein CASSPGLAGGIYNEQFF.

The V and J genes are TRBV6-5 and TRBJ2-4; D perhaps matches TRBD1 (6 bases). CDR3 length equals 15 residues. V was shortened by 2 bases and J by 0 bases, with 8 bases between the two germline ends. The germline CDR1 and CDR2 sequences are MNHEY and SVGAGI. The CDR3 coding sequence is TGTGCCAGCAGTTACGGGGGCCTAGCCAAAAACATTCAGTACTTC. This gives the protein CASSYGGLAKNIQYF.

The chain joins TRBV18 to TRBJ2-1, with 7 nucleotides matching TRBD2. V shed 6 bases and J 2 bases; nucleotides not matched to a gene: 10. Germline CDR1 is KGHSH and CDR2 is LQKENI. The length of the CDR3 is 16 residues. CDR3 nucleotide sequence: TGTGCCAGCTCCACCACGGCGGGAGCCACCTACAATGAGCAGTTCTTC. Translation: CASSTTAGATYNEQFF.

V gene TRBV7-6 combines with J gene TRBJ2-3; D is ambiguous. V lost 4 bases to trimming and J lost 4 bases, with 15 bases between them. This CDR3 spans 15 amino acids. Looked up from germline, CDR1 is SGHVS and CDR2 is FNYEAQ. The CDR3 DNA sequence: TGTGCCAGCAGCTCTACCCCGTCTATTGCAGATACGCAGTATTTT. Translated, it gives CASSSTPSIADTQYF. Supplemented by reference TRBV7-6 and TRBJ2-3, the full variable domain reads GAGVSQSPRYKVTKRGQDVALRCDPISGHVSLYWYRQALGQGPEFLTYFNYEAQQDKSGLPNDRFSAERPEGSISTLTIQRTEQRDSAMYRCASSSTPSIADTQYFGPGTRLTVL.

The V call is TRBV5-1, the J call TRBJ2-7, with 7 positions matching TRBD1. After removal of 4 bases from V and 6 bases from J, the junction contained 4 bases not matched to a gene. The germline V gene has CDR1 SGHRS and CDR2 YFSETQ. CDR3 length: 12 residues. The CDR3 region has the DNA TGCGCCAGCAGCCCAACAGGGGTCGAGCAGTACTTC. Protein product: CASSPTGVEQYF. The variable domain in full, with the rest retrieved from reference TRBV5-1 and TRBJ2-7, is KAGVTQTPRYLIKTRGQQVTLSCSPISGHRSVSWYQQTPGQGLQFLFEYFSETQRNKGNFPGRFSGRQFSNSRSEMNVSTLELGDSALYLCASSPTGVEQYFGPGTRLTVT.

This clone was seen only once. This chain uses TRBV27 with TRBJ1-2, with D perhaps TRBD1 (6 bases). Trimming removed 5 bases at V and 3 bases at J, with 16 bases between. Germline loops: CDR1 MNHEY, CDR2 SMNVEV (reference sequence). The CDR3 runs 15 residues. Written as DNA, the CDR3 is TGTGCCAGCAGTCCGGATAGCACAGGGTACTATGGCTACACCTTC. It encodes CASSPDSTGYYGYTF.

V and J are TRBV18 and TRBJ1-4; maybe TRBD1 (6 bases). V lost 5 bases and J lost 6, with 19 bases in between. Germline-derived CDR1 and CDR2 are KGHSH and LQKENI. CDR3 length equals 16 residues. The CDR3 bases are TGTGCCAGCTCATTCGCCCTCAGGGGATCGGATGAAAAACTGTTTTTT. Protein: CASSFALRGSDEKLFF.